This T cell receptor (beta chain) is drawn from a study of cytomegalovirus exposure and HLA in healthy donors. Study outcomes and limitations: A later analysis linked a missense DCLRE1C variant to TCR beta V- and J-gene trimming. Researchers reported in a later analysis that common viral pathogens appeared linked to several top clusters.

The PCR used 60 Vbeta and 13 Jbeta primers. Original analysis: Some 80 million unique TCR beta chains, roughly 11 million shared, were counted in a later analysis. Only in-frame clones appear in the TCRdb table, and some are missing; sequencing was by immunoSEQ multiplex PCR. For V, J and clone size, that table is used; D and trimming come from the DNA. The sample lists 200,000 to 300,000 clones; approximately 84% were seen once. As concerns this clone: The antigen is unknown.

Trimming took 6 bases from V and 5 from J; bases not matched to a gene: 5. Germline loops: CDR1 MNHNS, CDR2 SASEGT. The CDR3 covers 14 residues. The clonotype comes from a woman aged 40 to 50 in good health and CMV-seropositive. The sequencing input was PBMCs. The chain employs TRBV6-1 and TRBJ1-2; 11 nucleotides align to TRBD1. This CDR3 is CASRGQGERYGYTF. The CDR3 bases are TGTGCCAGCAGGGGACAGGGGGAAAGGTATGGCTACACCTTC.